The rows below give T cell receptor beta chains drawn from one sample of a study of T-cell memory formation after mild COVID-19. Each CDR3 protein gets one entry after TCRdb re-called the 5' RACE reads with MiXCR. The sample carries about 110,000 distinct CDR3 sequences, around 12% recorded once. Input material: PBMCs or a T cell subset sorted from them (not recorded which). All receptors derive from an adult woman who had mild COVID-19 (a few samples of this study predate the infection). Cell type and time point are not known. CDR3s include the opening cysteine and the closing phenylalanine or tryptophan. Where a row states a size, it is once, few, many or the class of an expanded clone; other rows omit it.

NA	TRBJ2-5	TRBV18	CASSLQRQQETQYF
many	TRBJ2-1	TRBV6-2/TRBV6-3	CASSPTTADNEQFF
NA	TRBJ1-2	TRBV20-1	CSARDHIRQLYGYTF
NA	TRBJ2-7	TRBV27	CASSSILTKGYEQYF
few	TRBJ1-5	TRBV6-2/TRBV6-3	CASSYLTGSEAQHF
NA	TRBJ2-7	TRBV3-1	CASTPNSYEQYF
NA	TRBJ2-7	TRBV25-1	CASSESGGNTYEQYF
NA	TRBJ2-1	TRBV6-2/TRBV6-3	CASRYTLAGAINEQFF
few	TRBJ2-1	TRBV5-5	CASSLPDGDNEQFF
NA	TRBJ1-2	TRBV20-1	CSARQVRYGYTF
NA	TRBJ1-5	TRBV10-3	CAISGDRGYQPQHF
few	TRBJ2-1	TRBV11-2	CASSLRGTSGVPGYNEQFF
NA	TRBJ2-2	TRBV7-9	CASSLTSGELFF
NA	TRBJ2-1	TRBV6-2/TRBV6-3	CASSYSRPSGGAKSEQFF
few	TRBJ2-7	TRBV7-8	CASSPTGTAYEQYF
NA	TRBJ2-3	TRBV7-6	CASSLGLAEMGTQYF
NA	TRBJ2-7	TRBV29-1	CSVAEPGFYEQYF
few	TRBJ1-3	TRBV4-1	CASSLWDASGNTIYF
many	TRBJ2-7	TRBV19	CASSITLDSSYEQYF
NA	TRBJ2-3	TRBV28	CASSSPGLAGGPTDTQYF
few	TRBJ2-3	TRBV29-1	CSASKVPSPDTDTQYF
many	TRBJ2-1	TRBV6-5	CASRPQVEEDNEQFF
few	TRBJ2-1	TRBV2	CASIVGLAGRNEQFF
many	TRBJ2-7	TRBV20-1	CSALDGGTYEQYF
NA	TRBJ1-5	TRBV24-1	CATSGSDLSNQPQHF
NA	TRBJ2-3	TRBV15	CATSIDPGMADTQYF
NA	TRBJ1-5	TRBV12-3/TRBV12-4	CASSLDGNSNQPQHF
many	TRBJ2-2	TRBV6-5	CASSTGTGASGELFF
NA	TRBJ2-7	TRBV7-9	CASSPRTAYYEQYF
few	TRBJ1-2	TRBV12-5	CASGLGGIGYTF
NA	TRBJ2-5	TRBV12-3/TRBV12-4	CASGADRETQYF
NA	TRBJ2-2	TRBV9	CASSQPRGAGETTGELFF
many	TRBJ2-7	TRBV12-3/TRBV12-4	CASSLGTVGYEQYF
many	TRBJ2-3	TRBV4-1	CASSQDQWDRTDTQYF
NA	TRBJ1-1	TRBV29-1	CSAANTEAFF
many	TRBJ2-7	TRBV6-5	CASSFGRSNYEQYF
few	TRBJ2-1	TRBV12-3/TRBV12-4	CASTFGTDQNEQFF
few	TRBJ2-7	TRBV4-3	CASSQEDRGYEQYF
few	TRBJ2-7	TRBV28	CASSNEDRSYEQYF
NA	TRBJ2-1	TRBV6-1	CASTTGGAYNEQFF
many	TRBJ2-1	TRBV7-9	CASSQDSDGSSYNEQFF
many	TRBJ2-4	TRBV6-5	CDSSYSRTGINIQYF
NA	TRBJ2-1	TRBV4-1	CASSPRLAGEYNEQFF
few	TRBJ2-1	TRBV27	CASSLKNEQFF